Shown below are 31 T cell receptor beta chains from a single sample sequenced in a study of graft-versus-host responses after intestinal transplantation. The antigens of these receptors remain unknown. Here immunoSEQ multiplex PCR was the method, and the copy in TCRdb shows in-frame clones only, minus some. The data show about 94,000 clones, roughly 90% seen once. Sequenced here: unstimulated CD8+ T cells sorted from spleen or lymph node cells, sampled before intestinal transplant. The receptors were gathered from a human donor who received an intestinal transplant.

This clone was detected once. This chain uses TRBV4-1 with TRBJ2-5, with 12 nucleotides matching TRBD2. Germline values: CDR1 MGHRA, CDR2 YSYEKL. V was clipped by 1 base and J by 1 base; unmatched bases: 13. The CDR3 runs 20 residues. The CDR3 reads CASSQARGGLAGGVQETQYF. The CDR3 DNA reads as TGCGCCAGCAGCCAAGCCCGGGGAGGGCTAGCGGGAGGGGTCCAAGAGACCCAGTACTTC.

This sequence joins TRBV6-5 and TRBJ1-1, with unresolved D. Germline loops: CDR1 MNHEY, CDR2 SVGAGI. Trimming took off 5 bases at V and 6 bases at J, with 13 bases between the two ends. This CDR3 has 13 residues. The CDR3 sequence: CASSSGELSEAFF. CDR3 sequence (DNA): TGTGCCAGCAGTAGCGGGGAGTTGTCTGAAGCTTTCTTT.

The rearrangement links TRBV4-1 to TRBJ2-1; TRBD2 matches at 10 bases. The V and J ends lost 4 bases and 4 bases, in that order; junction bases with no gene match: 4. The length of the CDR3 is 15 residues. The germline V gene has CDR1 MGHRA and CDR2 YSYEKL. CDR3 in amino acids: CASSPEREGYNEQFF. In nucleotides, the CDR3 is TGCGCCAGCAGCCCAGAGCGGGAGGGGTACAATGAGCAGTTCTTC.

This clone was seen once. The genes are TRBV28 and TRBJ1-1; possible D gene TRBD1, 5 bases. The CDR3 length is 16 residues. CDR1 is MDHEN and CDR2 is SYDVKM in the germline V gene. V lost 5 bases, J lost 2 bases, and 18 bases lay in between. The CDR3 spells CASSLAWGGSNTEAFF. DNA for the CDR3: TGTGCCAGCAGTCTCGCCTGGGGGGGAAGCAACACTGAAGCTTTCTTT.

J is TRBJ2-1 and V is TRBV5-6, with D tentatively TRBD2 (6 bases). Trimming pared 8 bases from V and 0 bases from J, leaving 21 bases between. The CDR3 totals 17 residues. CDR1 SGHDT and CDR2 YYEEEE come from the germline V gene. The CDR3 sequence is CASSSRRDSGSYNEQFF. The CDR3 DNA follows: TGTGCCAGTTCTAGCCGCCGGGACTCAGGCTCCTACAATGAGCAGTTCTTC. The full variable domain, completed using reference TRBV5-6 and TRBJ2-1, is DAGVTQSPTHLIKTRGQQVTLRCSPKSGHDTVSWYQQALGQGPQFIFQYYEEEERQRGNFPDRFSGHQFPNYSSELNVNALLLGDSALYLCASSSRRDSGSYNEQFFGPGTRLTVL.

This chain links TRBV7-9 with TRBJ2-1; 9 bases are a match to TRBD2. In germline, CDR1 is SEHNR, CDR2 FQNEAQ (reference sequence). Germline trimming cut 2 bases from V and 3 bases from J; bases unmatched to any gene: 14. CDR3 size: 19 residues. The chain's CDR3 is CASSLSGISKTSGYNEQFF. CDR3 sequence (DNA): TGTGCCAGCAGCTTATCCGGGATCAGTAAGACTAGCGGCTACAATGAGCAGTTCTTC. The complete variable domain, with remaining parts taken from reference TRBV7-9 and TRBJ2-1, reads DTGVSQNPRHKITKRGQNVTFRCDPISEHNRLYWYRQTLGQGPEFLTYFQNEAQLEKSRLLSDRFSAERPKGSFSTLEIQRTEQGDSAMYLCASSLSGISKTSGYNEQFFGPGTRLTVL.

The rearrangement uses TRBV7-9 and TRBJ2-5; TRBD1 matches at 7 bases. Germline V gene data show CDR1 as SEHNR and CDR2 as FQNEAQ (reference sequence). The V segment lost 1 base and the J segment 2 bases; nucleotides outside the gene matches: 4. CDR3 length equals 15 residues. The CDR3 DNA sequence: TGTGCCAGCAGCTTAGATGGGACAGATCAAGAGACCCAGTACTTC. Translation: CASSLDGTDQETQYF.

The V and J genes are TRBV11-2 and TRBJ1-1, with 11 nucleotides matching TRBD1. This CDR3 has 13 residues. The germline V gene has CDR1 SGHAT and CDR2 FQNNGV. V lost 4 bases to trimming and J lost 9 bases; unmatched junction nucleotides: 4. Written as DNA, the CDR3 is TGTGCCAGCAGCTCCGGGACAGGGGGTCAAGCTTTCTTT. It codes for CASSSGTGGQAFF.

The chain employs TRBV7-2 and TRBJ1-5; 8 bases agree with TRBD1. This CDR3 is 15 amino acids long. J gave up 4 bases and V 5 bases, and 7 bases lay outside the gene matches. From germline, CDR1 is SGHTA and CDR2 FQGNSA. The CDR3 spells CASSPGTGFNQPQHF. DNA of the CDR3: TGTGCCAGCAGCCCAGGGACAGGCTTTAATCAGCCCCAGCATTTT.

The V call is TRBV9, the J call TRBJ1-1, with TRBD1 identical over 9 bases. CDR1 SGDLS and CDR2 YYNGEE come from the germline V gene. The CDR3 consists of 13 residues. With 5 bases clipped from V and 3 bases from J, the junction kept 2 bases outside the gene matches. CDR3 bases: TGTGCCAGCAGGCGGACAGGGGACACTGAAGCTTTCTTT. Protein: CASRRTGDTEAFF.

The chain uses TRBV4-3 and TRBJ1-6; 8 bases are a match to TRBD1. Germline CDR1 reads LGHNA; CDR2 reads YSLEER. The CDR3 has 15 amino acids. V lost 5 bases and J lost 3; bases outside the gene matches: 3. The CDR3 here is CASSSTGGYNSPLHF. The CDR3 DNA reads TGCGCCAGCAGCTCCACAGGGGGCTATAATTCACCCCTCCACTTT.

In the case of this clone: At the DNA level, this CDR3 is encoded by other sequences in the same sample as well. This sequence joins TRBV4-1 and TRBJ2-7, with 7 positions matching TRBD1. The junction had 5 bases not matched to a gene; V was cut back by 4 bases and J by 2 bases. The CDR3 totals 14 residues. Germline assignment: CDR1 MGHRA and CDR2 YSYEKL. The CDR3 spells CASSPRQGTYEQYF. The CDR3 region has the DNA TGCGCCAGCAGCCCGAGACAGGGCACCTACGAGCAGTACTTC.

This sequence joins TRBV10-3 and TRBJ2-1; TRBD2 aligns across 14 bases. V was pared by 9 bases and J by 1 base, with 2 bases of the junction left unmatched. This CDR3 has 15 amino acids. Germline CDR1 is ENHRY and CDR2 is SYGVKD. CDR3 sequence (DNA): TGTGCCATGGGGACTAGCGGGAGTTCCTACAATGAGCAGTTCTTC. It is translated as CAMGTSGSSYNEQFF.

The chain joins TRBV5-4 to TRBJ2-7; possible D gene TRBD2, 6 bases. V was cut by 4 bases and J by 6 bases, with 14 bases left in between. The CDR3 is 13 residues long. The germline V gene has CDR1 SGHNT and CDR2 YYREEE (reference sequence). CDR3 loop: CASSRPSVAEQYF. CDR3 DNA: TGTGCCAGCAGCCGCCCTAGCGTAGCCGAGCAGTACTTC.

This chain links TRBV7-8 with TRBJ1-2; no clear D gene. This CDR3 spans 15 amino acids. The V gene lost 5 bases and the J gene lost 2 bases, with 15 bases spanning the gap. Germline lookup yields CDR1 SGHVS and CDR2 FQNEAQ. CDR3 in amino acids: CASSTRHLQNYGYTF. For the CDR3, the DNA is TGTGCCAGCAGCACGCGACATCTCCAAAACTATGGCTACACCTTC.

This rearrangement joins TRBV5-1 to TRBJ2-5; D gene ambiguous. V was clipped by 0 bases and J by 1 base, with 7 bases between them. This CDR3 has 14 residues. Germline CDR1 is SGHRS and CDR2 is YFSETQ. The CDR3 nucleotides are TGCGCCAGCAGCTTGGTTGGCGGCCAAGAGACCCAGTACTTC. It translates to CASSLVGGQETQYF.

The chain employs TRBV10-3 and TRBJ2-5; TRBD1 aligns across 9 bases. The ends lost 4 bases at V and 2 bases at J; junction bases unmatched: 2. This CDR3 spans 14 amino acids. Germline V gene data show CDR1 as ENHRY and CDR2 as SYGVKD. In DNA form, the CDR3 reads TGTGCCATCAGTGGAGACAGGGGGCAAGAGACCCAGTACTTC. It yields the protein CAISGDRGQETQYF.

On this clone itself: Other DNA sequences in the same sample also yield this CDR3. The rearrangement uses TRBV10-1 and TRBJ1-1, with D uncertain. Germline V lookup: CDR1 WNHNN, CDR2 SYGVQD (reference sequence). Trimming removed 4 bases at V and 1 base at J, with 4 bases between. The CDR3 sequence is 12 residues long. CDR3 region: CASSAGNTEAFF. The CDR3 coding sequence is TGCGCCAGCAGTGCAGGGAACACTGAAGCTTTCTTT.

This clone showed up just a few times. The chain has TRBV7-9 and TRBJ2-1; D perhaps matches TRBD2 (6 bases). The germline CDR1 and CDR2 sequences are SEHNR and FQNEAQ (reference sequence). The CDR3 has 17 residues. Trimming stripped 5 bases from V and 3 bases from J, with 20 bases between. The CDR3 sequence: CASSPRPGEVDYNEQFF. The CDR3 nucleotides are TGTGCCAGCAGCCCAAGACCGGGGGAGGTAGACTACAATGAGCAGTTCTTC. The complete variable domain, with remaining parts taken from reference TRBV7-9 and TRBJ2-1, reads DTGVSQNPRHKITKRGQNVTFRCDPISEHNRLYWYRQTLGQGPEFLTYFQNEAQLEKSRLLSDRFSAERPKGSFSTLEIQRTEQGDSAMYLCASSPRPGEVDYNEQFFGPGTRLTVL.

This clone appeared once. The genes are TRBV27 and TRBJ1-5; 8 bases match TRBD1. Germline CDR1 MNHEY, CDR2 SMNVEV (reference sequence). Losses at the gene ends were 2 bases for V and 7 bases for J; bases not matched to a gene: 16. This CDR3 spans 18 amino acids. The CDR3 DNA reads TGTGCCAGCAGTTTAGCCGGGACTGGACAGGGTGGAGTACAGCCCCAGCATTTT. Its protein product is CASSLAGTGQGGVQPQHF.

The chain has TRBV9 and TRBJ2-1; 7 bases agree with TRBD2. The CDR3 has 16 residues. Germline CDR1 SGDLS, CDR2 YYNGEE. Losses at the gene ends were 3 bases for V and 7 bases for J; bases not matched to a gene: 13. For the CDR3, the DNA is TGTGCCAGCAGCGAGGGTTCGCGGGAGTGGTCAAATGAGCAGTTCTTC. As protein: CASSEGSREWSNEQFF.

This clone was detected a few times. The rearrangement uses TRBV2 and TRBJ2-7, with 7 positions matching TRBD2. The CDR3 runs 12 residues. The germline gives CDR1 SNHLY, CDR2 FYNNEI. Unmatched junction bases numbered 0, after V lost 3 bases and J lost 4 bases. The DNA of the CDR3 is TGTGCCAGCAGTGAGGGGGGGTACGAGCAGTACTTC. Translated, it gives CASSEGGYEQYF.

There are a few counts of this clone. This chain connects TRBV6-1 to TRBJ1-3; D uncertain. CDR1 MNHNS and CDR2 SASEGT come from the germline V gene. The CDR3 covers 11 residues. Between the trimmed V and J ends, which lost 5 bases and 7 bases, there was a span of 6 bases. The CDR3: CASSYGNTIYF. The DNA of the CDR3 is TGTGCCAGCAGTTACGGGAACACCATATATTTT.

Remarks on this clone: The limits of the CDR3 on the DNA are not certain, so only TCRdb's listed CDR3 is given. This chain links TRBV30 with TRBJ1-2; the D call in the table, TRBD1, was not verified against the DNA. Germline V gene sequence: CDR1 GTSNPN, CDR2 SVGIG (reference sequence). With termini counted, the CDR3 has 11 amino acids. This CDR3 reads CAWATGNGHTF.

In DNA, the CDR3 is TGTGCCAGCAGCTTCACAGGGGTCCAAAACACTGAAGCTTTCTTT. Protein product: CASSFTGVQNTEAFF. V and J are TRBV5-6 and TRBJ1-1; 7 bases align to TRBD1. V gave up 2 bases and J gave up 2 bases; unmatched junction bases: 6. Per germline, CDR1 SGHDT and CDR2 YYEEEE. This CDR3 is 15 amino acids long.

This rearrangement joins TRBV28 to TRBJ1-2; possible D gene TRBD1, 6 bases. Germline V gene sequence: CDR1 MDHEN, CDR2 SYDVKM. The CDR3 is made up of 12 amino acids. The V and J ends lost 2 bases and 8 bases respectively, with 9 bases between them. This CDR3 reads CASSLTGKGYTF. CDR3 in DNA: TGTGCCAGCAGTTTAACAGGGAAAGGCTACACCTTC.

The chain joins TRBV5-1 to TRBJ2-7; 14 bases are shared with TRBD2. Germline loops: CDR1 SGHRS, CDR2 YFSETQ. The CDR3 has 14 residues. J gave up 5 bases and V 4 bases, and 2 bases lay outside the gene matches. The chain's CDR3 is CASSMGLAGDEQYF. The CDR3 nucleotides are TGCGCCAGCAGCATGGGACTAGCGGGAGACGAGCAGTACTTC.

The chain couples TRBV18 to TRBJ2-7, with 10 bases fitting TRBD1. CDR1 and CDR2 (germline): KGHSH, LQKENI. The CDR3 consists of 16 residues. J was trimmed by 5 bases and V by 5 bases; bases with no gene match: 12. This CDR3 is CASSTRAGTGDDEQYF. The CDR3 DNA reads TGTGCCAGCTCAACTCGAGCCGGGACAGGGGACGACGAGCAGTACTTC.

The CDR3 region is CASSSEPTGTGYGYTF. The CDR3 DNA follows: TGTGCCAGCAGCTCGGAACCTACAGGGACGGGCTATGGCTACACCTTC. The V call is TRBV5-5, the J call TRBJ1-2, with a tentative D call TRBD1 (6 bases). The CDR3 spans 16 residues. Trimming took off 3 bases at V and 4 bases at J, with 19 bases between the two ends. Germline CDR1 is SGHKS and CDR2 is YYEKEE (reference sequence).

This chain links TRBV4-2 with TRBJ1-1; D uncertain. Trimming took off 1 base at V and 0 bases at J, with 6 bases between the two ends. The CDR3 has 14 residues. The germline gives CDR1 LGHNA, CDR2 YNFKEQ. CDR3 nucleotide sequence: TGTGCCAGCAGCCAAGGAGGGATGAACACTGAAGCTTTCTTT. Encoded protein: CASSQGGMNTEAFF.

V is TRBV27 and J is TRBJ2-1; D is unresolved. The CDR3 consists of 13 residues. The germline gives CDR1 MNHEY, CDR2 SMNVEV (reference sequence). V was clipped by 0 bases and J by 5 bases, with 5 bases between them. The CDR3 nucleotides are TGTGCCAGCAGTTTATCTAGCCACAATGAGCAGTTCTTC. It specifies CASSLSSHNEQFF.